This T cell receptor (beta chain) was sequenced during a study of human T cells and chemical hapten exposure. The time point is: pre-sensitization, week 0. As for treatment: therapeutic diphenylcyclopropenone sensitization with weekly scalp DPC. This clonotype was counted ten times or more. CDR1 DFQATT and CDR2 SNEGSKA come from the germline V gene (reference sequence). The CDR3 has 15 amino acids. The junction had 4 bases not matched to a gene; V was cut back by 2 bases and J by 0 bases. MiXCR was run by TCRdb on the RACE reads, yielding one entry per CDR3 protein. The sample lists some 360,000 distinct CDR3 sequences, approximately 5.1% occurring once.

The V and J genes are TRBV20-1 and TRBJ2-3; 8 bases are a match to TRBD2. The sequence came from a woman aged 45 to 65 with alopecia areata. Some clones in this sample may be carry-over from other donors' samples. This material consisted of whole blood, taken in connection with sensitization to the hapten diphenylcyclopropenone (DPC). The CDR3 DNA sequence: TGCAGTGCTAGACTTAGCGGGACTAGCACAGATACGCAGTATTTT. This gives the protein CSARLSGTSTDTQYF.